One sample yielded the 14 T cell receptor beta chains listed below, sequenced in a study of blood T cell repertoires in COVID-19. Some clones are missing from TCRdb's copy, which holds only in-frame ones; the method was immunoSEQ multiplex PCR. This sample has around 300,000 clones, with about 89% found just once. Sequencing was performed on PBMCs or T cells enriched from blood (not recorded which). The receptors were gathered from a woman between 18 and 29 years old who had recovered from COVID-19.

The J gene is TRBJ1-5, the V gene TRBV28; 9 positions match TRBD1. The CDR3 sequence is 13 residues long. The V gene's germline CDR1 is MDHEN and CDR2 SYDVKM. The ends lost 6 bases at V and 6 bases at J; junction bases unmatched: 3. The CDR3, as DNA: TGTGCCAGCAGAACAGGGGGCCCTCAGCCCCAGCATTTT. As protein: CASRTGGPQPQHF.

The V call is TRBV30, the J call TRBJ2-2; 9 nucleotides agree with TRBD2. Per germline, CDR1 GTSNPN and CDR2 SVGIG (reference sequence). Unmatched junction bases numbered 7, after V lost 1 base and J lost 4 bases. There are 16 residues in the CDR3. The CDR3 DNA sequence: TGTGCCTGGAGTGAGCCGAGACTAGCGGCCACCGGGGAGCTGTTTTTT. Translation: CAWSEPRLAATGELFF.

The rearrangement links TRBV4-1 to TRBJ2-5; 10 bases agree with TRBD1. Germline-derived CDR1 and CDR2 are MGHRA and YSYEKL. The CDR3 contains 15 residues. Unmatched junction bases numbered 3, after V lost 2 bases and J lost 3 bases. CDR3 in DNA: TGCGCCAGCAGCCAAAGGACAGGGGGAAAAGAGACCCAGTACTTC. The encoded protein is CASSQRTGGKETQYF.

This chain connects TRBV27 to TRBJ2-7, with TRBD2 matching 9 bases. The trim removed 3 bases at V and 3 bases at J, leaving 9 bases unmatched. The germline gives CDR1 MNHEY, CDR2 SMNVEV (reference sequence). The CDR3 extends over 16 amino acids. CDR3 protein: CASSFRAGGSNYEQYF. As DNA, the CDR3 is TGTGCCAGCAGTTTCCGGGCGGGGGGGTCTAACTACGAGCAGTACTTC.

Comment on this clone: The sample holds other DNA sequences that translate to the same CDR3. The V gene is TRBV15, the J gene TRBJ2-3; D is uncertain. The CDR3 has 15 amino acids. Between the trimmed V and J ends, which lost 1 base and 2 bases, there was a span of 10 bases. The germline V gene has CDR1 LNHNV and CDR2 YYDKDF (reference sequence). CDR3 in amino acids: CATSRGAGSTDTQYF. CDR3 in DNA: TGTGCCACCAGCAGAGGGGCAGGATCCACAGATACGCAGTATTTT.

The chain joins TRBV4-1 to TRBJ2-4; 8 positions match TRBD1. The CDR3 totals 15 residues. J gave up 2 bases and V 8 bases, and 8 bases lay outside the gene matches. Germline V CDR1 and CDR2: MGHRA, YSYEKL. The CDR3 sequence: CASGQGELSKNIQYF. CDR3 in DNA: TGCGCCAGCGGACAGGGCGAACTATCCAAAAACATTCAGTACTTC.

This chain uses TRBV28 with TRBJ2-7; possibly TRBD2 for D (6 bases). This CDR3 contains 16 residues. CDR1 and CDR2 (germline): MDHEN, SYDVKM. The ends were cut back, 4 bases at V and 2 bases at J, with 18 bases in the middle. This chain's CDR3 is CASSSPMGEAPYEQYF. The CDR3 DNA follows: TGTGCCAGCAGTTCCCCGATGGGGGAGGCTCCCTACGAGCAGTACTTC.

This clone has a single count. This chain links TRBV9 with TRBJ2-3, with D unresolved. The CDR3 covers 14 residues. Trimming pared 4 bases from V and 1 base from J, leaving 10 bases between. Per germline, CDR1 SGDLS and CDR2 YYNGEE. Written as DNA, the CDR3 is TGTGCCAGCAGCCGTAATTTTGGCACAGATACGCAGTATTTT. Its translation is CASSRNFGTDTQYF.

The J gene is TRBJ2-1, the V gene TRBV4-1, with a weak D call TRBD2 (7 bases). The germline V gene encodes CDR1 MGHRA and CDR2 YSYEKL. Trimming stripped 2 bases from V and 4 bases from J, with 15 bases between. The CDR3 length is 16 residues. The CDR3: CASSQPLRGLYNEQFF. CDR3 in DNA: TGCGCCAGCAGCCAACCCTTGCGGGGGCTTTACAATGAGCAGTTCTTC.

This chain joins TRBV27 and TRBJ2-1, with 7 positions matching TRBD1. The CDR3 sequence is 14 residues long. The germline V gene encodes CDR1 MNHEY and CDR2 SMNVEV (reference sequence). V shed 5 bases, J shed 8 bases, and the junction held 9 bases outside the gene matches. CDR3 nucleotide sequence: TGTGCCAGCAGTACAACGACAGGGCCGGATGAGCAGTTCTTC. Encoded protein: CASSTTTGPDEQFF.

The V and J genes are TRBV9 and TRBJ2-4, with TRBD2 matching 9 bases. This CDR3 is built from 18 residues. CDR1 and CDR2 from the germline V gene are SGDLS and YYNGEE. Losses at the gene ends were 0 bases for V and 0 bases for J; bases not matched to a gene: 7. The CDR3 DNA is TGTGCCAGCAGCGTAGAGACTAGCGGTGGGGGAGCCAAAAACATTCAGTACTTC. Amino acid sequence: CASSVETSGGGAKNIQYF.

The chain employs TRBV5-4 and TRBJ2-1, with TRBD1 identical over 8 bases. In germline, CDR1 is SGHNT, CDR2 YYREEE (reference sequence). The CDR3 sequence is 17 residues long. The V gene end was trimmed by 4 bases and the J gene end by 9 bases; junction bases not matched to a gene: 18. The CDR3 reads CASSIDRGRGRTLEQFF. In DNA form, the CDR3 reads TGTGCCAGCAGCATTGACAGGGGCCGGGGTCGAACGCTTGAGCAGTTCTTC.

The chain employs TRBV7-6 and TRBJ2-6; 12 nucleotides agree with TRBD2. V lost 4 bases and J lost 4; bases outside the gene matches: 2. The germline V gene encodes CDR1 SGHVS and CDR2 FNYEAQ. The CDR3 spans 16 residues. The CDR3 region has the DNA TGTGCCAGCAGCTCTAGCGGGGGGGCCGGGGCCAACGTCCTGACTTTC. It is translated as CASSSSGGAGANVLTF.

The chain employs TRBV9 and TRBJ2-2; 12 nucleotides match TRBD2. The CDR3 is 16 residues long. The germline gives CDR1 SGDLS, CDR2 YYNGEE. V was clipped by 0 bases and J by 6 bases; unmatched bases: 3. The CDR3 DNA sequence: TGTGCCAGCAGCGTAGAAGCTAGCGGGAGGGCCGGGGAGCTGTTTTTT. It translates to CASSVEASGRAGELFF.